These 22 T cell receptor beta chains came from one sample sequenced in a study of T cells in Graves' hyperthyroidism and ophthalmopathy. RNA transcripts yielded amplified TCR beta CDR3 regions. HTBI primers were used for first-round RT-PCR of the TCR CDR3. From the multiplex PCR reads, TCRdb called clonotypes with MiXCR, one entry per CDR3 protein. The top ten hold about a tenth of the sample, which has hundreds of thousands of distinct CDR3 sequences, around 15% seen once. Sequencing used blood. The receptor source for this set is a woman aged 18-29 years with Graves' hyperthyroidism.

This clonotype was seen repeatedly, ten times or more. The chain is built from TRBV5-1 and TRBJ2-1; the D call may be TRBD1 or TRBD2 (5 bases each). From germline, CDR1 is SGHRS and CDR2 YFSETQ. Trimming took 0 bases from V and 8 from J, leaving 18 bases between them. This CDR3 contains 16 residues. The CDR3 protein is CASSLVADGARDEQFF. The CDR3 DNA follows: TGCGCCAGCAGCTTGGTCGCTGACGGGGCCAGGGATGAGCAGTTCTTC.

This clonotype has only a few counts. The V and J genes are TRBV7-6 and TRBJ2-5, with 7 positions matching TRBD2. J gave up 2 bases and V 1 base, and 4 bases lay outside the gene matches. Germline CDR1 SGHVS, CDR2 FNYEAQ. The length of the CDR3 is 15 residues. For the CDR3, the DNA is TGTGCCAGCAGCTTAGTAGTGGGAGGGCAAGAGACCCAGTACTTC. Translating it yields CASSLVVGGQETQYF.

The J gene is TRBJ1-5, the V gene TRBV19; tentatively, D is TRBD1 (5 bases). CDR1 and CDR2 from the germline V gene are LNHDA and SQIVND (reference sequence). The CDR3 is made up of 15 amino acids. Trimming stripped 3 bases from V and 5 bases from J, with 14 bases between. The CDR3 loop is CASSIGGVGDQPQHF. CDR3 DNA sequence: TGTGCCAGTAGTATTGGAGGGGTTGGCGATCAGCCCCAGCATTTT.

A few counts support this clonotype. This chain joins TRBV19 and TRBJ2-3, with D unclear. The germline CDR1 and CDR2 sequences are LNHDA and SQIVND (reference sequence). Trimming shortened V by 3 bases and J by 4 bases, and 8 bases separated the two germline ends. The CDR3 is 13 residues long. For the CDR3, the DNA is TGTGCCAGTAGTATCCGACGTGCAGATACGCAGTATTTT. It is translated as CASSIRRADTQYF.

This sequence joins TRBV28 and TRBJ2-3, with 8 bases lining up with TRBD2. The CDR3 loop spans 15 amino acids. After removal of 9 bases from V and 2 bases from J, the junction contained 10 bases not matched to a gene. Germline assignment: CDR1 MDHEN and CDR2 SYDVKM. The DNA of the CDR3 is TGTGCCAGTAAAACTAGCGGACCGAACACAGATACGCAGTATTTT. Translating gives CASKTSGPNTDTQYF. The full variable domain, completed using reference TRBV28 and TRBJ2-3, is DVKVTQSSRYLVKRTGEKVFLECVQDMDHENMFWYRQDPGLGLRLIYFSYDVKMKEKGDIPEGYSVSREKKERFSLILESASTNQTSMYLCASKTSGPNTDTQYFGPGTRLTVL.

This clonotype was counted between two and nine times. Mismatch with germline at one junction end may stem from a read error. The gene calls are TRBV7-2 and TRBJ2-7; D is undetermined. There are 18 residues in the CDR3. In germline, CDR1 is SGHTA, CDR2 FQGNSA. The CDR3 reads CANSLVAKNLVVIDEQYF. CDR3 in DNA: TGTGCCAACAGCTTAGTGGCGAAGAATCTAGTGGTGATCGACGAGCAGTACTTC.

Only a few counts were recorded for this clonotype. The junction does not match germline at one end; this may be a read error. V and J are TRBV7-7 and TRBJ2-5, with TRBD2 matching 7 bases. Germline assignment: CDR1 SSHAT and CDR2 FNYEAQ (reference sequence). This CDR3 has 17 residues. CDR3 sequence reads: CASSPTPALAAFETQYF. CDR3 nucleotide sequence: TGTGCTAGCAGCCCCACACCCGCTCTAGCGGCATTCGAGACCCAGTACTTC.

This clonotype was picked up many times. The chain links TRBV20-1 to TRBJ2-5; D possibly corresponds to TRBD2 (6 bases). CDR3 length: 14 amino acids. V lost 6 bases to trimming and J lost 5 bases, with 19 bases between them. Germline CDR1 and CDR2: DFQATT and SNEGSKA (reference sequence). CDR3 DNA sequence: TGCAGTGCCACCGTCGGGGGAGCCGGCGAGACCCAGTACTTC. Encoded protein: CSATVGGAGETQYF.

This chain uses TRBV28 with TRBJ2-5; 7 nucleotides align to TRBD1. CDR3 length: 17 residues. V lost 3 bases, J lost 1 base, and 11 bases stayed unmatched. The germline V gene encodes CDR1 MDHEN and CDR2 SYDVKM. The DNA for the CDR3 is TGTGCCAGCAGTTTTATAACCCCCCGACAGGGCCAAGAGACCCAGTACTTC. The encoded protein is CASSFITPRQGQETQYF.

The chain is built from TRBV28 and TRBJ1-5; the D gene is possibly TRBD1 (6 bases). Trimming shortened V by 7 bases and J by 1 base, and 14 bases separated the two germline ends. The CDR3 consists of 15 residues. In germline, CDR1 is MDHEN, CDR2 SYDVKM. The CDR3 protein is CASTPGVASNQPQHF. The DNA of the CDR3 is TGTGCCAGCACTCCAGGGGTGGCCAGCAATCAGCCCCAGCATTTT.

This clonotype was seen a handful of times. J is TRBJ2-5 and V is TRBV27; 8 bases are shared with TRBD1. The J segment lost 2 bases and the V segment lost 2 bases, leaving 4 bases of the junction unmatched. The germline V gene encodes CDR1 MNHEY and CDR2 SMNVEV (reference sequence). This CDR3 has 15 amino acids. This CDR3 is CASSLGRGPQETQYF. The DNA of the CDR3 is TGTGCCAGCAGTTTAGGCAGGGGGCCTCAAGAGACCCAGTACTTC.

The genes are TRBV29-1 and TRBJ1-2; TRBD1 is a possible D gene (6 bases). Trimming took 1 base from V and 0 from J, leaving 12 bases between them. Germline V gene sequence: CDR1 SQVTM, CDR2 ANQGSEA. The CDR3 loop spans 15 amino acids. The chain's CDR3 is CSVEGGRKTNYGYTF. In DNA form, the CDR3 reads TGCAGCGTTGAAGGGGGGCGGAAGACTAACTATGGCTACACCTTC.

The CDR3 coding sequence is TGTGCCACCAGTGGAGATACAGATACGCAGTATTTT. Translating it yields CATSGDTDTQYF. The chain links TRBV24-1 to TRBJ2-3; the D is unclear. This CDR3 contains 12 residues. The V and J ends lost 5 bases and 3 bases respectively, with 5 bases between them. From germline, CDR1 is KGHDR and CDR2 SFDVKD.

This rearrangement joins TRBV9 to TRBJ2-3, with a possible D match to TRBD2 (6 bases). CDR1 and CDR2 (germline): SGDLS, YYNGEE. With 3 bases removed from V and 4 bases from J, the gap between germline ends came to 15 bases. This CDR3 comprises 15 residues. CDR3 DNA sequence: TGTGCCAGCAGCGCCGGGACTGCACTTGCAGATACGCAGTATTTT. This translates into CASSAGTALADTQYF. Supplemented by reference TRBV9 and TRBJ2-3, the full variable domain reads DSGVTQTPKHLITATGQRVTLRCSPRSGDLSVYWYQQSLDQGLQFLIQYYNGEERAKGNILERFSAQQFPDLHSELNLSSLELGDSALYFCASSAGTALADTQYFGPGTRLTVL.

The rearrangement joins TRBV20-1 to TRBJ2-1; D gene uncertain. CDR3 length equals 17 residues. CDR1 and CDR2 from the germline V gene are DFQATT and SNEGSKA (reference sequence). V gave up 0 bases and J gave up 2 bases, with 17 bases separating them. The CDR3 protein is CSARDLAPLGTYNEQFF. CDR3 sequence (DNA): TGCAGTGCTAGAGATCTTGCCCCCCTTGGGACCTACAATGAGCAGTTCTTC.

CDR3 residues: CASSFGTSATYNEQFF. CDR3 coding DNA: TGTGCCAGCAGTTTCGGGACTAGCGCGACCTACAATGAGCAGTTCTTC. The chain joins TRBV27 to TRBJ2-1, with 10 bases matching TRBD2. Germline CDR1 reads MNHEY; CDR2 reads SMNVEV (reference sequence). The CDR3 runs 16 residues. V dropped 3 bases and J dropped 2; count of bases not matched to a gene: 4.

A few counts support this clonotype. CDR3 bases: TGTGCCAGCAGCCGACTAGCGGGAGTCGAGCAGTACTTC. Translated: CASSRLAGVEQYF. This rearrangement joins TRBV12-3 or TRBV12-4 to TRBJ2-7, with 12 bases lining up with TRBD2. CDR3 length: 13 amino acids. V was clipped by 6 bases and J by 6 bases; unmatched bases: 3.

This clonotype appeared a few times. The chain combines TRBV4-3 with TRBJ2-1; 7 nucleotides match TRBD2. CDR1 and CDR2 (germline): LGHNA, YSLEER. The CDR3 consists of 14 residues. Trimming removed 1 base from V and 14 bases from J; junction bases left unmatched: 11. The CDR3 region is CASSQVPTAGEEFF. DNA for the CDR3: TGCGCCAGCAGCCAAGTCCCTACGGCGGGAGAGGAGTTCTTC.

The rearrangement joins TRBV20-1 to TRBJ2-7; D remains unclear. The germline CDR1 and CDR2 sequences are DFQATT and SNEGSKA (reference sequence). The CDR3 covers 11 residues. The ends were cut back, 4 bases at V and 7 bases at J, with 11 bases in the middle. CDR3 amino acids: CSATQPREQYF. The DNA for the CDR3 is TGCAGTGCTACCCAACCCCGGGAGCAGTACTTC.

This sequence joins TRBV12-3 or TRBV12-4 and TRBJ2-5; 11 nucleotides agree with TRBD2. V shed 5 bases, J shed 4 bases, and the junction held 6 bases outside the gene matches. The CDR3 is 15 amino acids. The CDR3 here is CASSDGTSGGETQYF. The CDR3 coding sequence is TGTGCCAGCAGTGACGGGACTAGCGGAGGAGAGACCCAGTACTTC.

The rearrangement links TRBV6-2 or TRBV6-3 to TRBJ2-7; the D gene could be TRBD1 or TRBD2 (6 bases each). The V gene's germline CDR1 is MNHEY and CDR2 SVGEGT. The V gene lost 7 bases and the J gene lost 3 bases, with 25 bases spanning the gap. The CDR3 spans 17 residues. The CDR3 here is CASIPSLGAGKNYEQYF. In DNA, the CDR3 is TGTGCCAGCATCCCCTCCTTGGGGGCGGGGAAGAACTACGAGCAGTACTTC.

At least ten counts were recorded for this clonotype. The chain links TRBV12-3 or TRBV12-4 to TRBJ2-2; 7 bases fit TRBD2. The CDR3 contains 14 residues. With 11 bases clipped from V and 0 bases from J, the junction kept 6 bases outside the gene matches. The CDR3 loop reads CAAGLGTNTGELFF. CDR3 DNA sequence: TGTGCCGCAGGACTAGGAACGAACACCGGGGAGCTGTTTTTT.